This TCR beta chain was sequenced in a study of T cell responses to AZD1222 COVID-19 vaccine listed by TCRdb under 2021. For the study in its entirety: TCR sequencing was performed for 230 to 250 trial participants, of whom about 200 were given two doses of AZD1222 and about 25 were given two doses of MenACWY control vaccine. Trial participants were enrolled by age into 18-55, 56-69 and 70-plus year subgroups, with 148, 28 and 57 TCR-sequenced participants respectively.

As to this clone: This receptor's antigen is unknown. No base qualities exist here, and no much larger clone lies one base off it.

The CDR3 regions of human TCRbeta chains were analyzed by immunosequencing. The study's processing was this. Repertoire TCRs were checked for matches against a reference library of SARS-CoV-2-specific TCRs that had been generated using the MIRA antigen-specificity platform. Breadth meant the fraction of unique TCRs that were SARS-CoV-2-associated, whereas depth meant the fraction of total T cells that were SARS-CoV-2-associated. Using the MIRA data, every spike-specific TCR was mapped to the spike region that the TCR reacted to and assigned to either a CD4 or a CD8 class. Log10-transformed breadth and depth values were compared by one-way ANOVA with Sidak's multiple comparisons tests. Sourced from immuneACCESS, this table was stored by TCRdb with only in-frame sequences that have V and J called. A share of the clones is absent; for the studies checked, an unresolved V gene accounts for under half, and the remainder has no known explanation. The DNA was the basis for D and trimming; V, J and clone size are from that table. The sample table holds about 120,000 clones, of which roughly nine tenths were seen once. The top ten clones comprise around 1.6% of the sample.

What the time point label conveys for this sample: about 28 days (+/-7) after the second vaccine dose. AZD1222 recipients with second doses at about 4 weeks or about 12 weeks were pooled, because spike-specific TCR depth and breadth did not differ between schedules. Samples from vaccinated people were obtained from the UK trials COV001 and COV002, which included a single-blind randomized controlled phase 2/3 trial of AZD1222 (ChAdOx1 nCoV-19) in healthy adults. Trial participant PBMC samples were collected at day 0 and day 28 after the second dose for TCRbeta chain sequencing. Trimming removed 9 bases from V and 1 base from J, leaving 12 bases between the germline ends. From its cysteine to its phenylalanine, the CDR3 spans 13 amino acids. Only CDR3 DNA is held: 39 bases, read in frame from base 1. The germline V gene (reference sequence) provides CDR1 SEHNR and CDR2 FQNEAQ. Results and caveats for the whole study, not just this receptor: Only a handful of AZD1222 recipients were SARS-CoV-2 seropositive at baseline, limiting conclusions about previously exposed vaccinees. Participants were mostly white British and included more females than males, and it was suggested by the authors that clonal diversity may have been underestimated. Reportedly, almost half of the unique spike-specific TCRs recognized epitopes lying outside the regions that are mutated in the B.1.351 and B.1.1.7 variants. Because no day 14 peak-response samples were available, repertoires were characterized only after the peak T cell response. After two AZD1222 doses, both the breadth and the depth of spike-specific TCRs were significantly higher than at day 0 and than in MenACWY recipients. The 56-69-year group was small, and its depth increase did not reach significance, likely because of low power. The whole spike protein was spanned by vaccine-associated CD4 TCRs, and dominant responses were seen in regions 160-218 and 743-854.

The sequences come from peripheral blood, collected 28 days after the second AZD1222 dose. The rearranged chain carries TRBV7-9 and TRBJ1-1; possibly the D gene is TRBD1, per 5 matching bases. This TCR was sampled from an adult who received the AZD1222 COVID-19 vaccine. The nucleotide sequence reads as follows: TGTGCCAGTAACCCAACAGGGAACACTGAAGCTTTCTTT. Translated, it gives CASNPTGNTEAFF.